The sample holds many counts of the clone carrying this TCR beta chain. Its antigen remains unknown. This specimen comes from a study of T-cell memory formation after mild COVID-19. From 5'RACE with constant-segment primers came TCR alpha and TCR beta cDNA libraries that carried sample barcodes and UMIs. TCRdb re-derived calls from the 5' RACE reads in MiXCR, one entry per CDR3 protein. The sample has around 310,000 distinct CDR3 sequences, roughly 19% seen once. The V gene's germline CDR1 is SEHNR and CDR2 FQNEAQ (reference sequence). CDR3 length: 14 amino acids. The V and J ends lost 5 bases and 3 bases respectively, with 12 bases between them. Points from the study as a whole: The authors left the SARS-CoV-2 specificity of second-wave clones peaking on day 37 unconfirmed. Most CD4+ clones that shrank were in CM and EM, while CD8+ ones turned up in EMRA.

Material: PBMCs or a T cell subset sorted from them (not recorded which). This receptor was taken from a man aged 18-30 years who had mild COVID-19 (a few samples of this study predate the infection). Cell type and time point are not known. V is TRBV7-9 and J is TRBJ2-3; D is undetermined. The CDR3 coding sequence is TGTGCCAGCAGCGCCCAAGGTTATACAGATACGCAGTATTTT. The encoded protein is CASSAQGYTDTQYF.